This entry is about one T cell receptor (beta chain). Its antigen is undetermined. Alongside a J-beta primer mix, a sample-barcoded 5' primer served in a second PCR lasting about 7 to 11 cycles. MiXCR, applied by TCRdb to the 5' RACE reads, yields one record per CDR3 protein. The table includes roughly 500,000 distinct CDR3 sequences, nearly 25% detected once. The source of the sample is a study of blood T cells in healthy people across ages. Findings of the study overall: Estimated diversity, derived from one million T cells, was regarded as an underestimate.

V was pared by 0 bases and J by 1 base, with 6 bases between. Per germline, CDR1 LGHNA and CDR2 YNFKEQ. This CDR3 has 14 residues. The same data also contributed to another study, on T cells of mothers and their children. That study adds: Relative to unrelated pairs, biologically related mother-child dyads exhibited marginally greater, non-significant overlap.

This sequence originates from a boy between 10 and 17 years old in good health. V usage is TRBV4-2 and J usage is TRBJ1-1; the D is unclear. Material: blood. The CDR3 here is CASSQDFPNTEAFF. CDR3 DNA sequence: TGTGCCAGCAGCCAAGATTTTCCGAACACTGAAGCTTTCTTT.